This T cell receptor (beta chain) was identified during a study of monozygotic twins with inflammatory bowel disease. The CDR3 consists of 17 residues. Blood was collected, approximately 2.5 ml per donor. There were eight separate reactions per sample in which cDNA was made. From its re-call of the 5' RACE reads, TCRdb lists each CDR3 protein once, without DNA. This listing includes over 350,000 distinct CDR3 sequences. Sequences were obtained from blood. This rearrangement joins TRBV12-3 or TRBV12-4 to TRBJ1-5; TCRdb's D call, TRBD1, is unchecked because there is no DNA. This TCR was recovered from a human donor with ulcerative colitis or Crohn's disease, or a healthy co-twin of an affected twin (not recorded which). The CDR3 reads CASSLLRGRIGNQPQHF.